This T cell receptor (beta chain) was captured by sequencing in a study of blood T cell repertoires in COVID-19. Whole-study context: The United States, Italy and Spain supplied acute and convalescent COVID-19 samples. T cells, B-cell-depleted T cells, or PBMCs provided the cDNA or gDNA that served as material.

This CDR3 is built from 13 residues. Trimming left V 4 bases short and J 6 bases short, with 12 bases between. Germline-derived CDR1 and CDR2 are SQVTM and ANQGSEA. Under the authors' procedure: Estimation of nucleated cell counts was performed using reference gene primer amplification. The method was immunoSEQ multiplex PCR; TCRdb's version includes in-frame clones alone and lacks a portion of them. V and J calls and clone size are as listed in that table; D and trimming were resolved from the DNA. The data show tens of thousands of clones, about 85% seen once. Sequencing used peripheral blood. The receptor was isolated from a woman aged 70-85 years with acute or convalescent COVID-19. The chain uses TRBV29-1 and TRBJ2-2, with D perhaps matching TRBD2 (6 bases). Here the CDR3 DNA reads TGCAGCGTTGGGGGGGTAGCCCCCGGGGAGCTGTTTTTT. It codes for CSVGGVAPGELFF.